These 15 T cell receptor beta chains share one sample of origin, sequenced in a study of early T cells in non-severe SARS-CoV-2 infection. TCRdb reprocessed the 5' RACE reads with MiXCR, giving one entry per CDR3 protein. The sample lists around 33,000 distinct CDR3 sequences, about 6.7% occurring once. The sample comprised whole blood. The receptors shown here come from an adult who was a healthcare worker with PCR-confirmed SARS-CoV-2 infection or an uninfected control (not recorded which).

This clonotype was counted at least ten times. V is TRBV29-1 and J is TRBJ2-5; perhaps TRBD2 as D (6 bases). Trimming shortened V by 7 bases and J by 3 bases, and 6 bases separated the two germline ends. The CDR3 has 10 amino acids. Germline CDR1 is SQVTM and CDR2 is ANQGSEA. Here the CDR3 reads CSGGEETQYF. For the CDR3, the DNA is TGCAGCGGCGGGGAAGAGACCCAGTACTTC.

As regards this clonotype: This could be a read error, since a much larger clone is one nucleotide away. The V call is TRBV30, the J call TRBJ1-1; D gene ambiguous. Germline-derived CDR1 and CDR2 are GTSNPN and SVGIG (reference sequence). The CDR3 sequence is 13 residues long. This CDR3 reads CARSSRVSGVVFF. The CDR3 region has the DNA TGTGCCCGGAGTTCCCGAGTCTCAGGTGTTGTTTTCTTT. The full variable domain, with the rest looked up from reference TRBV30 and TRBJ1-1, is SQTIHQWPATLVQPVGSPLSLECTVEGTSNPNLYWYRQAAGRGLQLLFYSVGIGQISSEVPQNLSASRPQDRQFILSSKKLLLSDSGFYLCARSSRVSGVVFFGQGTRLTVV.

This clonotype was counted many times. The chain recombines TRBV10-2 with TRBJ2-1; D may correspond to TRBD1 or TRBD2 (5 bases each). V gave up 6 bases and J gave up 10 bases, with 19 bases separating them. Germline loops: CDR1 WSHSY, CDR2 SAAADI. This CDR3 region has 14 residues. In DNA, the CDR3 is TGCGCCAGCAGCTTTACGGGACCCCCTGGGGAGCAGTTCTTC. Its translation: CASSFTGPPGEQFF.

This clonotype occurred many times. The chain has TRBV7-2 and TRBJ2-2; 10 bases align to TRBD2. V lost 6 bases to trimming and J lost 8 bases; unmatched junction nucleotides: 6. This CDR3 has 14 residues. CDR1 SGHTA and CDR2 FQGNSA come from the germline V gene. The CDR3 sequence is CASSPSGSFGELFF. CDR3 DNA sequence: TGTGCCAGCAGTCCTAGCGGGAGTTTTGGGGAGCTGTTTTTT.

V is TRBV3-1 and J is TRBJ2-3; no firm D call. Germline CDR1 and CDR2: LGHDT and YNNKEL (reference sequence). Trimming left V 2 bases short and J 2 bases short, with 11 bases between. This CDR3 is 15 amino acids long. Here the CDR3 reads CASSQYPNPTDTQYF. The CDR3 region has the DNA TGTGCCAGCAGCCAATACCCAAATCCCACAGATACGCAGTATTTT.

The gene calls are TRBV20-1 and TRBJ2-1, with D uncertain. There are 13 residues in the CDR3. V was pared by 6 bases and J by 9 bases, with 18 bases between. Germline loops: CDR1 DFQATT, CDR2 SNEGSKA (reference sequence). The CDR3 protein is CSAPSFGVGEQFF. The CDR3 nucleotides are TGCAGTGCACCCTCCTTTGGAGTGGGTGAGCAGTTCTTC.

This clonotype was observed many times. This rearrangement joins TRBV20-1 to TRBJ2-1, with TRBD2 as a possible D gene (6 bases). V was trimmed by 0 bases and J by 9 bases, leaving 12 bases between them. The CDR3 loop spans 13 amino acids. CDR1 is DFQATT and CDR2 is SNEGSKA in the germline V gene (reference sequence). The DNA of the CDR3 is TGCAGTGCTAGAGATCCCGTGGAGGGTGAGCAGTTCTTC. As protein: CSARDPVEGEQFF.

In this sample, this clonotype is medium-sized. In nucleotides, the CDR3 is TGCGCCAGCAGCTTGGAAGTGGCGGGAAGGTACAATGAGCAGTTCTTC. This encodes CASSLEVAGRYNEQFF. The genes are TRBV5-1 and TRBJ2-1; D is possibly TRBD2 (6 bases). V lost 0 bases, J lost 4 bases, and 14 bases lay in between. This CDR3 region has 16 residues. The germline V gene has CDR1 SGHRS and CDR2 YFSETQ. Together with reference TRBV5-1 and TRBJ2-1, the CDR3 gives the full variable domain: KAGVTQTPRYLIKTRGQQVTLSCSPISGHRSVSWYQQTPGQGLQFLFEYFSETQRNKGNFPGRFSGRQFSNSRSEMNVSTLELGDSALYLCASSLEVAGRYNEQFFGPGTRLTVL.

In its sample, this clonotype was seen many times. J is TRBJ2-4 and V is TRBV7-8; D may be TRBD1 (5 bases). The ends were cut back, 1 base at V and 2 bases at J, with 9 bases in the middle. The CDR3 sequence is 15 residues long. Germline CDR1 SGHVS, CDR2 FQNEAQ. CDR3 residues: CASSLGRDPKNIQYF. CDR3 DNA: TGTGCCAGCAGCTTAGGCAGGGATCCCAAAAACATTCAGTACTTC.

This chain joins TRBV7-2 and TRBJ1-2, with 7 bases identical to TRBD1. The CDR3 runs to 13 residues. Germline assignment: CDR1 SGHTA and CDR2 FQGNSA. The trim removed 5 bases at V and 4 bases at J, leaving 4 bases unmatched. The CDR3 nucleotides are TGTGCCAGCAGCCCAGGACAGGTCTATGGCTACACCTTC. Translated, it gives CASSPGQVYGYTF. The entire variable domain, with the rest obtained from reference TRBV7-2 and TRBJ1-2, is as follows: GAGVSQSPSNKVTEKGKDVELRCDPISGHTALYWYRQSLGQGLEFLIYFQGNSAPDKSGLPSDRFSAERTGGSVSTLTIQRTQQEDSAVYLCASSPGQVYGYTFGSGTRLTVV.

This clonotype was found a few times. The V call is TRBV6-6, the J call TRBJ1-1; possible D gene TRBD1, 6 bases. Between the trimmed V and J ends, which lost 6 bases and 1 base, there was a span of 12 bases. This CDR3 region has 14 residues. The germline gives CDR1 MNHNY, CDR2 SVGAGI (reference sequence). As DNA, the CDR3 is TGTGCCAGCAGACCCGGACAGAAGAACACTGAAGCTTTCTTT. It is translated as CASRPGQKNTEAFF.

This clonotype was observed at least ten times. This chain connects TRBV4-1 to TRBJ2-5; 11 bases map to TRBD2. Germline CDR1 and CDR2: MGHRA and YSYEKL. The CDR3 is 16 amino acids. The J segment lost 2 bases and the V segment lost 4 bases, leaving 6 bases of the junction unmatched. Written as DNA, the CDR3 is TGCGCCAGCAGCCCCGGACTAGCGGGCTTTCAAGAGACCCAGTACTTC. Translating gives CASSPGLAGFQETQYF.

J is TRBJ2-1 and V is TRBV10-3; D perhaps matches TRBD2 (5 bases). This CDR3 has 14 residues. From germline, CDR1 is ENHRY and CDR2 SYGVKD. Trimming took off 2 bases at V and 0 bases at J, with 5 bases between the two ends. The CDR3 region has the DNA TGTGCCATCAGTGAGGACTACTCCTACAATGAGCAGTTCTTC. This translates into CAISEDYSYNEQFF.

Concerning this clonotype itself: This sequence may be a read error, since a much larger clone differs from it by one base. The rearrangement links TRBV14 to TRBJ2-7; 8 bases are shared with TRBD1. Germline V gene data show CDR1 as SGHDN and CDR2 as FVKESK. This CDR3 has 13 residues. CDR3 residues: CTSSRDRSHEQYF. As DNA, the CDR3 is TGTACCAGCAGCCGGGACAGGTCCCACGAGCAGTACTTC.

At least ten counts were recorded for this clonotype. V usage is TRBV7-3 and J usage is TRBJ2-3; TRBD2 agrees at 10 bases. CDR3 length: 14 amino acids. In germline, CDR1 is SGHTA, CDR2 FQGTGA. V lost 3 bases to trimming and J lost 4 bases; unmatched junction nucleotides: 1. The CDR3, as DNA: TGTGCCAGCAGCTTCGGGACTAGCGCAGATACGCAGTATTTT. It is translated as CASSFGTSADTQYF.